What follows are 27 T cell receptor beta chains derived from one specimen sequenced in a study of response to subunit inactivated influenza vaccine. Each CDR3 protein is one row after TCRdb ran MiXCR on the RT-PCR reads. The table has 750,000 to 850,000 distinct CDR3 sequences, around 20% seen once. The starting material was PBMCs from blood, obtained more than 4 days after vaccination. All receptors derive from a man between 50 and 59 years old who received an inactivated influenza vaccine.

This clonotype was counted a single time. Since a much larger clone is just one base distant, this may be a read error. The chain links TRBV20-1 to TRBJ2-1; possible D gene TRBD2, 5 bases. CDR1 is DFQATT, CDR2 SNEGSKA, per germline (reference sequence). This CDR3 has 18 residues. In DNA, the CDR3 is TGCAATGCTAGAGGGAGATCTATAGCCGGTAGCTCCTACAATGAGCAGTTCTTC. This codes for CNARGRSIAGSSYNEQFF.

The V gene is TRBV12-3 or TRBV12-4, the J gene TRBJ2-2; possibly TRBD1 for D (7 bases). The V gene lost 5 bases and the J gene lost 7 bases, with 11 bases spanning the gap. CDR3 length: 13 amino acids. The DNA for the CDR3 is TGTGCCAGCAGTCTCAGGGGGGTCGGGGAGCTGTTTTTT. Protein sequence: CASSLRGVGELFF.

J is TRBJ2-1 and V is TRBV6-1; 8 bases align to TRBD2. Germline V gene sequence: CDR1 MNHNS, CDR2 SASEGT. The J segment lost 9 bases and the V segment lost 7 bases, leaving 8 bases of the junction unmatched. CDR3 length equals 13 residues. This chain's CDR3 is CASNSGSGGEQFF. CDR3 nucleotides: TGTGCCAGCAACAGCGGGAGTGGGGGTGAGCAGTTCTTC.

The chain links TRBV2 to TRBJ2-1, with 7 bases lining up with TRBD1. The junction had 11 bases not matched to a gene; V was cut back by 2 bases and J by 7 bases. CDR1 is SNHLY and CDR2 is FYNNEI in the germline V gene. CDR3 size: 16 residues. The CDR3 here is CASSEPRGKIGNEQFF. CDR3 in DNA: TGTGCCAGCAGTGAACCCAGGGGGAAAATTGGGAATGAGCAGTTCTTC.

The sample holds a few counts of this clonotype. The chain has TRBV5-1 and TRBJ2-3; no definite D call. The germline V and J ends were trimmed by 0 bases and 0 bases, with 8 bases remaining between them. Germline CDR1 is SGHRS and CDR2 is YFSETQ. This CDR3 comprises 15 residues. The CDR3 nucleotides are TGCGCCAGCAGCTTGGTGGCCAGCAGCACAGATACGCAGTATTTT. Protein sequence: CASSLVASSTDTQYF.

This clonotype was picked up many times. This rearrangement joins TRBV3-1 to TRBJ2-5; 11 bases agree with TRBD2. J was trimmed by 3 bases and V by 1 base; bases with no gene match: 4. The germline gives CDR1 LGHDT, CDR2 YNNKEL (reference sequence). The CDR3 runs 16 residues. The chain's CDR3 is CASSQVGTSGKETQYF. For the CDR3, the DNA is TGTGCCAGCAGCCAAGTGGGGACTAGCGGCAAAGAGACCCAGTACTTC.

This chain connects TRBV20-1 to TRBJ2-3, with D uncertain. CDR3 size: 16 residues. Trimming shortened V by 7 bases and J by 2 bases, and 22 bases separated the two germline ends. CDR1 is DFQATT, CDR2 SNEGSKA, per germline (reference sequence). As DNA, the CDR3 is TGCAGTGTTCGAGCCCTGAGGCCAGCAGCCACAGATACGCAGTATTTT. It translates to CSVRALRPAATDTQYF.

This sequence joins TRBV28 and TRBJ2-3, with 9 bases matching TRBD2. Trimming cost V 5 bases and J 0 bases; bases outside gene matches: 9. This CDR3 has 17 amino acids. Germline CDR1 and CDR2: MDHEN and SYDVKM. CDR3 in amino acids: CASSALAGGPSTDTQYF. As DNA, the CDR3 is TGTGCCAGCAGTGCCCTGGCGGGGGGGCCTAGCACAGATACGCAGTATTTT.

The table lists this clonotype with a few counts. V is TRBV27 and J is TRBJ2-7; 10 positions match TRBD1. The trim removed 0 bases at V and 3 bases at J, leaving 5 bases unmatched. The CDR3 is made up of 16 amino acids. Germline V lookup: CDR1 MNHEY, CDR2 SMNVEV (reference sequence). The CDR3 reads CASSLSTGTGVYEQYF. The CDR3 DNA is TGTGCCAGCAGTTTATCGACAGGGACAGGGGTCTACGAGCAGTACTTC.

This chain links TRBV7-2 with TRBJ1-1; TRBD1 is a possible D gene (5 bases). Germline V gene lookup returns CDR1 SGHTA and CDR2 FQGNSA. The V and J ends lost 4 bases and 2 bases respectively, with 20 bases between them. This CDR3 spans 17 amino acids. The CDR3 nucleotides are TGTGCCAGCAGCTCCCCAACGCTGAAGACAGTTAACACTGAAGCTTTCTTT. Encoded protein: CASSSPTLKTVNTEAFF.

This chain links TRBV4-3 with TRBJ2-7; D is possibly TRBD2 (6 bases). V shed 1 base and J shed 3 bases, with 10 bases lying between them. CDR3 length equals 14 residues. Germline CDR1 and CDR2: LGHNA and YSLEER. CDR3 sequence: CASSQGAAGYEQYF. The DNA of the CDR3 is TGCGCCAGCAGCCAAGGGGCAGCGGGCTACGAGCAGTACTTC.

This clonotype was recorded a few times. V is TRBV20-1 and J is TRBJ2-7, with D maybe TRBD1 (6 bases). The CDR3 totals 15 residues. CDR1 is DFQATT, CDR2 SNEGSKA, per germline (reference sequence). With 6 bases removed from V and 2 bases from J, the gap between germline ends came to 20 bases. In DNA, the CDR3 is TGCAGTGCAAATGACAGGCATCAATCACCCTACGAGCAGTACTTC. This translates into CSANDRHQSPYEQYF.

This chain uses TRBV4-1 with TRBJ2-7; the D is unclear. Germline V gives CDR1 MGHRA, CDR2 YSYEKL. V gave up 3 bases and J gave up 0 bases, with 9 bases separating them. CDR3 length equals 14 residues. The DNA for the CDR3 is TGCGCCAGCAGCCAGAACACCAACTCCTACGAGCAGTACTTC. It encodes CASSQNTNSYEQYF.

The table lists this clonotype with a few counts. V usage is TRBV13 and J usage is TRBJ1-5; 10 nucleotides agree with TRBD1. The CDR3 has 16 amino acids. CDR1 PRHDT and CDR2 FYEKMQ come from the germline V gene (reference sequence). With V trimmed by 4 bases and J by 4 bases, 7 bases remained unmatched. CDR3 nucleotides: TGTGCCAGCAGCTCCCGGGGACAGGGGAAAAATCAGCCCCAGCATTTT. Translation: CASSSRGQGKNQPQHF.

This chain uses TRBV5-1 with TRBJ2-7; TRBD2 agrees at 8 bases. V shed 0 bases, J shed 2 bases, and the junction held 4 bases outside the gene matches. Looked up from germline, CDR1 is SGHRS and CDR2 is YFSETQ. The CDR3 is 15 amino acids. CDR3 amino acids: CASSLASGSPYEQYF. Written as DNA, the CDR3 is TGCGCCAGCAGCTTGGCCAGCGGGAGCCCCTACGAGCAGTACTTC. The complete variable domain, with remaining parts taken from reference TRBV5-1 and TRBJ2-7, reads KAGVTQTPRYLIKTRGQQVTLSCSPISGHRSVSWYQQTPGQGLQFLFEYFSETQRNKGNFPGRFSGRQFSNSRSEMNVSTLELGDSALYLCASSLASGSPYEQYFGPGTRLTVT.

This clonotype was seen repeatedly, ten times or more. The genes are TRBV7-9 and TRBJ2-5; perhaps TRBD1 as D (6 bases). The CDR3 runs 14 residues. Per germline, CDR1 SEHNR and CDR2 FQNEAQ (reference sequence). V lost 5 bases and J lost 2, with 12 bases in between. The CDR3 DNA follows: TGTGCCAGCAGCGGCCGGACAGCACAAGAGACCCAGTACTTC. As protein: CASSGRTAQETQYF.

This clonotype was counted between two and nine times. The rearrangement joins TRBV28 to TRBJ1-6; the D gene is possibly TRBD1 (6 bases). The CDR3 is 15 amino acids. Germline loops: CDR1 MDHEN, CDR2 SYDVKM. Trimming cost V 5 bases and J 2 bases, with 10 bases left between them. CDR3 in DNA: TGTGCCAGCAGTGAGGGACATACCTATAATTCACCCCTCCACTTT. Protein sequence: CASSEGHTYNSPLHF.

This clonotype was seen at least ten times. This chain joins TRBV7-2 and TRBJ2-3; D unclear. Germline CDR1 and CDR2: SGHTA and FQGNSA. The V and J ends lost 1 base and 8 bases respectively, with 10 bases between them. This CDR3 spans 13 amino acids. CDR3 in amino acids: CASSLDPVGTQYF. In nucleotides, the CDR3 is TGTGCCAGCAGCTTAGACCCGGTGGGTACGCAGTATTTT.

This rearrangement joins TRBV6-1 to TRBJ2-5; the match to TRBD1 covers 9 bases. Trimming cost V 6 bases and J 2 bases; bases outside gene matches: 7. There are 15 residues in the CDR3. CDR1 MNHNS and CDR2 SASEGT come from the germline V gene. The CDR3 bases are TGTGCCAGCAGGGACGGGACAGGGAAACAAGAGACCCAGTACTTC. Translating gives CASRDGTGKQETQYF.

The chain uses TRBV10-3 and TRBJ2-1, with 9 bases matching TRBD1. Trimming cost V 5 bases and J 8 bases; bases outside gene matches: 7. The CDR3 totals 14 residues. Germline V lookup: CDR1 ENHRY, CDR2 SYGVKD. The CDR3 here is CAISTGGVMDEQFF. The CDR3 region has the DNA TGTGCCATCAGTACAGGGGGCGTTATGGATGAGCAGTTCTTC.

The CDR3 reads CAISDRPEFSGANVLTF. The CDR3 nucleotides read TGTGCCATCAGTGACAGACCCGAGTTCTCTGGGGCCAACGTCCTGACTTTC. The chain has TRBV10-3 and TRBJ2-6; D is unresolved. The germline V gene encodes CDR1 ENHRY and CDR2 SYGVKD. The germline V and J ends were trimmed by 3 bases and 0 bases, with 12 bases remaining between them. The CDR3 runs to 17 residues.

This clonotype was detected once. DNA for the CDR3: TGTGCCAGCTCACCACGGGACAGGGAAGACGAGCAGTACTTC. Its translation is CASSPRDREDEQYF. The chain joins TRBV18 to TRBJ2-7; 9 bases agree with TRBD1. Germline assignment: CDR1 KGHSH and CDR2 LQKENI. After removal of 1 base from V and 5 bases from J, the junction contained 3 bases not matched to a gene. The CDR3 sequence is 14 residues long.

The V and J genes are TRBV29-1 and TRBJ2-7; the match to TRBD2 covers 7 bases. The CDR3 spans 16 residues. Trimming removed 1 base from V and 2 bases from J; junction bases left unmatched: 11. Germline V gene lookup returns CDR1 SQVTM and CDR2 ANQGSEA. Written as DNA, the CDR3 is TGCAGCGTTGAAGCCCAGCATCCTAGCGGAACCTACGAGCAGTACTTC. Its protein is CSVEAQHPSGTYEQYF.

The chain recombines TRBV7-2 with TRBJ2-3; D is ambiguous. Germline CDR1 reads SGHTA; CDR2 reads FQGNSA. The CDR3 spans 14 residues. V dropped 5 bases and J dropped 4 bases, with 13 bases sitting between them. CDR3 coding DNA: TGTGCCAGCAGCACAGAAGTGGGCCCAGATACGCAGTATTTT. Translation gives CASSTEVGPDTQYF.

J is TRBJ2-1 and V is TRBV29-1, with D perhaps TRBD2 (7 bases). Between the trimmed V and J ends, which lost 4 bases and 2 bases, there was a span of 12 bases. Looked up from germline, CDR1 is SQVTM and CDR2 is ANQGSEA. The CDR3 contains 14 residues. CDR3 DNA: TGCAGCGTTGTGGGGGGGCTTGCCTACAATGAGCAGTTCTTC. Translating it yields CSVVGGLAYNEQFF.

The chain is built from TRBV6-5 and TRBJ2-2; maybe TRBD1 (6 bases). Germline V gives CDR1 MNHEY, CDR2 SVGAGI. The CDR3 is 17 residues long. V lost 1 base, J lost 1 base, and 13 bases lay in between. CDR3 in amino acids: CASSYFPRDMNTGELFF. The CDR3 coding sequence is TGTGCCAGCAGTTACTTCCCCAGGGACATGAACACCGGGGAGCTGTTTTTT.

The J gene is TRBJ2-7, the V gene TRBV9; maybe TRBD2 (5 bases). Germline V gives CDR1 SGDLS, CDR2 YYNGEE. This CDR3 has 15 residues. V lost 0 bases, J lost 2 bases, and 12 bases lay in between. The CDR3 sequence: CASSVDPGSTYEQYF. DNA of the CDR3: TGTGCCAGCAGCGTAGATCCGGGATCCACCTACGAGCAGTACTTC.